These T cell receptor beta chains were read from a single sample in a study of CD8 T cells in ankylosing spondylitis. TCRdb re-called the 5' RACE reads through MiXCR, storing one row per CDR3 protein. Here the sample spans about 200,000 distinct CDR3 sequences, 25% to 30% being singletons. Sequencing input: blood, either unsorted or a sorted T cell fraction (not recorded which). The receptors come from a male donor with ankylosing spondylitis or in good health (not recorded which). Each CDR3 is given with its conserved first and last residue. Fields, in order: D gene, V gene, clone size, J gene, CDR3 DNA, CDR3 protein. The D gene is left open where the match is weak. The listing skips clone size in some rows; elsewhere it reads once, few, many or a size class.

TRBD2	TRBV5-1	many	TRBJ2-3	TGCGCCAGCAGCCCCCGGGGGGGCACAGATACGCAGTATTTT	CASSPRGGTDTQYF
-	TRBV18	many	TRBJ2-7	TGTGCCAGCTCACCACGAGGGGGGTCCCCGACCTACGAGCAGTACTTC	CASSPRGGSPTYEQYF
-	TRBV15	-	TRBJ2-1	TGTGCCACCGGCGTAGGTTACAGGGAGCAGTTCTTC	CATGVGYREQFF
TRBD2	TRBV12-3/TRBV12-4	few	TRBJ2-1	TGTGCCACCAATAAGGGACGAGCGGGAAACTACAATGAGCAGTTCTTC	CATNKGRAGNYNEQFF
-	TRBV27	many	TRBJ1-1	TGTGCCAGTAAGGGGGTGGGCACTGAAGCTTTCTTT	CASKGVGTEAFF
-	TRBV4-1	many	TRBJ2-3	TGCGCCAGCAGCCAAGCCTGGACTGAAACAGATACGCAGTATTTT	CASSQAWTETDTQYF
-	TRBV5-1	many	TRBJ2-3	TGCGCCAGCAGTTGGGCAGATACGCAGTATTTT	CASSWADTQYF
TRBD1	TRBV10-3	-	TRBJ2-7	TGTGCCATCGGCGGGTTGGACAGGGGTTACGAGCAGTACTTC	CAIGGLDRGYEQYF
TRBD1	TRBV9	-	TRBJ2-5	TGTGCCAGCAGCTATAATCTAGACAGGGGCCAAGAGACCCAGTACTTC	CASSYNLDRGQETQYF
-	TRBV20-1	many	TRBJ1-5	TGCAGTGCTAGAAGGGGGGATCAGCCCCAGCATTTT	CSARRGDQPQHF
-	TRBV6-5	-	TRBJ2-7	TGTGCCAGCAGTTATTTTTCTCCCCCTGGCTACGAGCAGTACTTC	CASSYFSPPGYEQYF
TRBD2	TRBV7-2	many	TRBJ2-7	TGTGCCAGCAGCTTATGGGCGGGAGGAACCTACGAGCAGTACTTC	CASSLWAGGTYEQYF
-	TRBV7-9	few	TRBJ2-1	TGTGCCAGCCCCGGGGACTACAATGAGCAGTTCTTC	CASPGDYNEQFF
TRBD1	TRBV4-2	-	TRBJ2-1	TGTGCCAGCAGTCTATATTCAGGGGGAGAGCAGTTCTTC	CASSLYSGGEQFF
TRBD2	TRBV5-1	many	TRBJ2-7	TGCGCCAGCAGCTTCGGGACTAGCGGGAGTAAGCAGTACTTC	CASSFGTSGSKQYF
TRBD2	TRBV20-1	once	TRBJ2-3	TGCAGTGCTAGAAAGCTAGCGGACAACACAGATACGCAGTATTTT	CSARKLADNTDTQYF
-	TRBV5-6	many	TRBJ2-3	TGTGCCAGCAGCTTGGGGCTTAAGACCCGAACGCAGTATTTT	CASSLGLKTRTQYF
TRBD2	TRBV20-1	few	TRBJ2-2	TGCAGTGCTAGAGATTCCCGCGGGAGGGCGGACACCGGGGAGCTGTTTTTT	CSARDSRGRADTGELFF
TRBD2	TRBV3-1	many	TRBJ2-7	TGTGCCAGCAGCCAGGGAGGACTAGCGACCTACGAGCAGTACTTC	CASSQGGLATYEQYF
-	TRBV29-1	few	TRBJ2-1	TGCAGCGTTCAAGGGGAACGGCGACGAATGTCCCGACAATTCAATGAGCAGTTCTTC	CSVQGERRRMSRQFNEQFF
-	TRBV7-8	-	TRBJ2-5	TGTGCCAGCAGCTTAGTGCTCAGGGACCAAGAGACCCAGTACTTC	CASSLVLRDQETQYF
-	TRBV5-1	many	TRBJ2-7	TGCGCCAGCAGCTTGGAGTCCTACGAGCAGTACTTC	CASSLESYEQYF
TRBD2	TRBV7-2	many	TRBJ2-4	TGTGCCAGCAGCTTAGGTCGGGGAGGGAAAAACATCCAGTACTTC	CASSLGRGGKNIQYF
-	TRBV7-2	-	TRBJ2-7	TGTGCCAGCAGCTTAGGGGGCGGCCAGAATGCCTACGAGCAGTACTTC	CASSLGGGQNAYEQYF